This T cell receptor (beta chain) emerged from a study of T-cell reconstitution after alpha-beta-depleted transplantation in children. This clonotype was seen more than once but under ten times. Using unique molecular identifiers, the investigators prepared the TCRbeta library. TCRdb reprocessed the PCR reads via MiXCR and lists one record per CDR3 protein. The table lists 640,000 or so distinct CDR3 sequences, around a sixth of them singletons. The germline CDR1 and CDR2 sequences are SQVTM and ANQGSEA. Trimming took 6 bases from V and 6 from J, leaving 18 bases between them. This CDR3 has 14 residues.

The clonotype was recovered from a human donor who donated a stem cell graft to a child with acute myeloid leukemia. Sample: PBMCs from the stem cell graft donor, taken from the stem cell graft. The chain joins TRBV29-1 to TRBJ1-5, with TRBD1 as a possible D gene (5 bases). The CDR3 spells CSVAPGRLGQPQHF. The CDR3 DNA reads TGCAGCGTGGCCCCGGGACGTCTCGGTCAGCCCCAGCATTTT.